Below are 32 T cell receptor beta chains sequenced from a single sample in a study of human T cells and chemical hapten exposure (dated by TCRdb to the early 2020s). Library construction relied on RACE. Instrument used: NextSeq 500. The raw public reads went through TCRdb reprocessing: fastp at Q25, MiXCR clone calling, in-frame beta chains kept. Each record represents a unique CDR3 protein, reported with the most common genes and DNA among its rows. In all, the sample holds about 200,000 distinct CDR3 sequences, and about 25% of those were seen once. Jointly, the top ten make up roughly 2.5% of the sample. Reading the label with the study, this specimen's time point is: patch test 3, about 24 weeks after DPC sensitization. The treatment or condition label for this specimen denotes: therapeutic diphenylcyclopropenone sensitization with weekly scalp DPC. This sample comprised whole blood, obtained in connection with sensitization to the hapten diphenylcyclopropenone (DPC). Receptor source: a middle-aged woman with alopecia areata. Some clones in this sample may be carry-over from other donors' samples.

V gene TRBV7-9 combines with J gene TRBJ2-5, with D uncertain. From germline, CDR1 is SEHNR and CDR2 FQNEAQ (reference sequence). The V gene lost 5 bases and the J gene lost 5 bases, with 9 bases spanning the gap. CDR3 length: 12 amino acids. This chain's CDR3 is CASSKSLETQYF. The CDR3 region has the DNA TGTGCCAGCAGCAAGTCCCTCGAGACCCAGTACTTC.

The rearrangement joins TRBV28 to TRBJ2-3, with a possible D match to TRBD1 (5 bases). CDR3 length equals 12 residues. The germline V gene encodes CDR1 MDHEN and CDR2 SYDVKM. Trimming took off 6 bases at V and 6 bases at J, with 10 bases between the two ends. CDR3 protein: CASRSSGDTQYF. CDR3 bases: TGTGCCAGCAGATCTTCAGGGGATACGCAGTATTTT.

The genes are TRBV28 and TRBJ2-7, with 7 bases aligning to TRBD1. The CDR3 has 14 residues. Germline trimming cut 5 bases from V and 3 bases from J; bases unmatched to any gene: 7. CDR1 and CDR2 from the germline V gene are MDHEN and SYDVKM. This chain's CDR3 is CASSVAGTVYEQYF. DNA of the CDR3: TGTGCCAGCAGTGTCGCCGGGACAGTCTACGAGCAGTACTTC. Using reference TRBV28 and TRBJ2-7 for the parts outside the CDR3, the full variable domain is DVKVTQSSRYLVKRTGEKVFLECVQDMDHENMFWYRQDPGLGLRLIYFSYDVKMKEKGDIPEGYSVSREKKERFSLILESASTNQTSMYLCASSVAGTVYEQYFGPGTRLTVT.

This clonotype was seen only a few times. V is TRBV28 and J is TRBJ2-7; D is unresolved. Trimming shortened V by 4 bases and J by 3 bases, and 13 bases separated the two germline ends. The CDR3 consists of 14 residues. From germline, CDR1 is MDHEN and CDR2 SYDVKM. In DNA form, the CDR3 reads TGTGCCAGCAGTTCTCCCCCCCGCTACTACGAGCAGTACTTC. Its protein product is CASSSPPRYYEQYF.

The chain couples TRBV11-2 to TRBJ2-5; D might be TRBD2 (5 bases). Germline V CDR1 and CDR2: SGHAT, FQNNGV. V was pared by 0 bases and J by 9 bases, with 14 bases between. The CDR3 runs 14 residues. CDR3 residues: CASSLDPGVGAQYF. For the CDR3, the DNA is TGTGCCAGCAGCTTAGATCCCGGGGTTGGGGCCCAGTACTTC.

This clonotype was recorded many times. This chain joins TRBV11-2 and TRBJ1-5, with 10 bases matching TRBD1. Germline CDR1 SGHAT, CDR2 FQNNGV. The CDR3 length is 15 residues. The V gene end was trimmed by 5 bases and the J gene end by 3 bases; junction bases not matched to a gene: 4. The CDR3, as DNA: TGTGCCAGCAGCGCAGACAGGGGGCCCAATCAGCCCCAGCATTTT. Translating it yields CASSADRGPNQPQHF.

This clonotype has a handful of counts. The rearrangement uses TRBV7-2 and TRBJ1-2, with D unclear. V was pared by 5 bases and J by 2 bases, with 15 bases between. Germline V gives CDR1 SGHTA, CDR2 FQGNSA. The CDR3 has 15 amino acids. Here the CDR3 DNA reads TGTGCCAGCAGCCCGGGAGCTACCTCCAACTATGGCTACACCTTC. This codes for CASSPGATSNYGYTF.

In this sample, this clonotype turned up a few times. For the CDR3, the DNA is TGTGCCAGCAGCTTGGGTCTCCAGAACACTGAAGCTTTCTTT. This codes for CASSLGLQNTEAFF. This chain links TRBV5-6 with TRBJ1-1; D unclear. This CDR3 has 14 residues. V shed 0 bases and J shed 1 base, with 7 bases lying between them. Germline assignment: CDR1 SGHDT and CDR2 YYEEEE.

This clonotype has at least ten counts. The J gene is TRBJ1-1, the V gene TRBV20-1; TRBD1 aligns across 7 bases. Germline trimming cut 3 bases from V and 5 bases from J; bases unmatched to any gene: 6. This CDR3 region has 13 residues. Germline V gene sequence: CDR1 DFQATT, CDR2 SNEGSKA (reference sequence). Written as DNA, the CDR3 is TGCAGTGCTAGGTATGGACAGGTAACTGAAGCTTTCTTT. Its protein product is CSARYGQVTEAFF.

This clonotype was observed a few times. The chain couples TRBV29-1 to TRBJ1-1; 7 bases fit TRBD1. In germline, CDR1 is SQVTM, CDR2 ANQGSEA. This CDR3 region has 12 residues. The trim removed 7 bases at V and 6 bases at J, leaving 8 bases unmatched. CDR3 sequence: CSGETGISEAFF. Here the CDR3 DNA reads TGCAGCGGAGAGACAGGGATCTCTGAAGCTTTCTTT.

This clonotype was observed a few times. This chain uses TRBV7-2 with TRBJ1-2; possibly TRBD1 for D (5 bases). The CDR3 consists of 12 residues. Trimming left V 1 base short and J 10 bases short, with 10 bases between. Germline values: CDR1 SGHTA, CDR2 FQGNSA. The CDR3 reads CASSLEGRAYTF. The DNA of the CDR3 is TGTGCCAGCAGCTTAGAGGGCAGGGCCTACACCTTC.

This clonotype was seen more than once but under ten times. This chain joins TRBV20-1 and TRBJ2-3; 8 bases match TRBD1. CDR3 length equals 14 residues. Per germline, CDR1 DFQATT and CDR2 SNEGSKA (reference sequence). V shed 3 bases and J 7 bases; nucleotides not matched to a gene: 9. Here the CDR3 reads CSARGQVFTNTQYF. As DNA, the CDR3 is TGCAGTGCTAGGGGACAGGTTTTCACGAATACGCAGTATTTT.

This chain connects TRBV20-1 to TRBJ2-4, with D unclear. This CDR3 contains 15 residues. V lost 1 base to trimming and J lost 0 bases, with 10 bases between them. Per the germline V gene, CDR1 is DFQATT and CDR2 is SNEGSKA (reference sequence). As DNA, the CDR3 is TGCAGTGCTAGAGGCGGTCCCATAGCCAAAAACATTCAGTACTTC. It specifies CSARGGPIAKNIQYF.

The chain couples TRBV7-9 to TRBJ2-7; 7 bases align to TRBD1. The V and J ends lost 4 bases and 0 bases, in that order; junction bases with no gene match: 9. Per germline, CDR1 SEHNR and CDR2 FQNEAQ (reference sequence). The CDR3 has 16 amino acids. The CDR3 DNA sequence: TGTGCCAGCAGCTCCCCGTGGACAGGAGACTCCTACGAGCAGTACTTC. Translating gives CASSSPWTGDSYEQYF.

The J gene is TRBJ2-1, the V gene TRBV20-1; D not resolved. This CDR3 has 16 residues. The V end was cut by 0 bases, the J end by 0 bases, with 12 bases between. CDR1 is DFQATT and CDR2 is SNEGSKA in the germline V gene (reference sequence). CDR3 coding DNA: TGCAGTGCTAGAGATCAAGCGCCCAGCTCCTACAATGAGCAGTTCTTC. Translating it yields CSARDQAPSSYNEQFF.

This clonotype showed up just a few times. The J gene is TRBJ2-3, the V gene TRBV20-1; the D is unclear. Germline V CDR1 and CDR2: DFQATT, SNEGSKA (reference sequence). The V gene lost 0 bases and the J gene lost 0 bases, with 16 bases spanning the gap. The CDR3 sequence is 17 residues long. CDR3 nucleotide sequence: TGCAGTGCTAGAGATGAGTGGAAGAGCGCGAGCACAGATACGCAGTATTTT. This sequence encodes CSARDEWKSASTDTQYF.

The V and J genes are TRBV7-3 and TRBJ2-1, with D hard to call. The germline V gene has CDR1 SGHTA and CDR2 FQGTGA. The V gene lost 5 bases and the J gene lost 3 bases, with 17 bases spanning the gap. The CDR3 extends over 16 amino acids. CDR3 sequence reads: CASSPTGTAHYNEQFF. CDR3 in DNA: TGTGCCAGCAGCCCAACGGGCACAGCCCACTACAATGAGCAGTTCTTC.

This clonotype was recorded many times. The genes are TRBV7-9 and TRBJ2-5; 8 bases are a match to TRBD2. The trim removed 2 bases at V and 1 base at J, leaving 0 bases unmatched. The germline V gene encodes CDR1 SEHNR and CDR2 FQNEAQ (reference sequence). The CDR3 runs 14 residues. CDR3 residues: CASSLTSGQETQYF. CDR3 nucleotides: TGTGCCAGCAGCTTAACTAGCGGCCAAGAGACCCAGTACTTC.

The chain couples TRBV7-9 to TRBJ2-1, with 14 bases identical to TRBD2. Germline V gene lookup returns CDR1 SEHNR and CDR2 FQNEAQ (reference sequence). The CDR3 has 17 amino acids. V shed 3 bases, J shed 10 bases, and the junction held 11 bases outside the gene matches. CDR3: CASSLGLAGAPRGEQFF. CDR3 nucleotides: TGTGCCAGCAGCTTGGGACTAGCGGGAGCGCCCAGAGGGGAGCAGTTCTTC.

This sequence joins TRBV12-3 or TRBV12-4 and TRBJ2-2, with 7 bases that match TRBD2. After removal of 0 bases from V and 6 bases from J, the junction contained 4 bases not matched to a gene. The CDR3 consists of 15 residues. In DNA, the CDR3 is TGTGCCAGCAGTTTAGCGGGAGGGCCGGCCGGGGAGCTGTTTTTT. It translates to CASSLAGGPAGELFF.

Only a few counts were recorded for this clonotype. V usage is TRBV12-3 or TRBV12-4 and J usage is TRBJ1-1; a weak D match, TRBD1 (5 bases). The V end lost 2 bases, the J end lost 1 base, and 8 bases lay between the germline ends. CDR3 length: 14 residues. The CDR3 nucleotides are TGTGCCAGCAGTTTACAGACAGCGAACACTGAAGCTTTCTTT. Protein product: CASSLQTANTEAFF.

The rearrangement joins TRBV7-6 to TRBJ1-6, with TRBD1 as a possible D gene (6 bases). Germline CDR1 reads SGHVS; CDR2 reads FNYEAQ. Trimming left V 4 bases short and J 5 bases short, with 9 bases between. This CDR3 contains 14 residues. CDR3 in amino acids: CASSYGGHNSPLHF. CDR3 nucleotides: TGTGCCAGCAGCTACGGGGGCCATAATTCACCCCTCCACTTT.

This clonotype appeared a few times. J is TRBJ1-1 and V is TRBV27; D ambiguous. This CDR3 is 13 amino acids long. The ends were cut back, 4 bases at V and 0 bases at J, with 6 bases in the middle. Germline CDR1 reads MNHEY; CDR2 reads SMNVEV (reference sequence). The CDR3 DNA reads TGTGCCAGCAGTTACAGCATGAACACTGAAGCTTTCTTT. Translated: CASSYSMNTEAFF.

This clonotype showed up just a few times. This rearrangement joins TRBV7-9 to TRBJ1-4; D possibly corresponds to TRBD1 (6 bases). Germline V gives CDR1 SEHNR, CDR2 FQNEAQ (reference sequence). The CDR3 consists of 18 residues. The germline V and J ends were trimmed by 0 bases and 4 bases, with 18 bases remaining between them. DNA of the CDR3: TGTGCCAGCAGCTTAGCCCTTTCAGGAGGACAGATTAATGAAAAACTGTTTTTT. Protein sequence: CASSLALSGGQINEKLFF.

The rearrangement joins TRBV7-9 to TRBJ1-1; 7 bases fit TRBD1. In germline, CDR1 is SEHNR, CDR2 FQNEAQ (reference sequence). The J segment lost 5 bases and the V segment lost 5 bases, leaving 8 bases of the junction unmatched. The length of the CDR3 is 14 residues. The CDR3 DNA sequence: TGTGCCAGCAGCCATCAGGGGGTCGGGACTGAAGCTTTCTTT. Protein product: CASSHQGVGTEAFF.

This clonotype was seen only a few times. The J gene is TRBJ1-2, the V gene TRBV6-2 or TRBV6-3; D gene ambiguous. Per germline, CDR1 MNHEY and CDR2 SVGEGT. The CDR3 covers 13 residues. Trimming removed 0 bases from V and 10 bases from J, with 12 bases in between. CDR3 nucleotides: TGTGCCAGCAGTTACTCGACCCCTACTCTCTACACCTTC. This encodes CASSYSTPTLYTF.

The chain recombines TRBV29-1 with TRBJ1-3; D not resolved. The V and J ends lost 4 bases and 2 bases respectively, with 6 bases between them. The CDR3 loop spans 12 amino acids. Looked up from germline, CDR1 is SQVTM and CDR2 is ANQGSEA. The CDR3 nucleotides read TGCAGCGTTGGCGAACCTGGAAACACCATATATTTT. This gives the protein CSVGEPGNTIYF.

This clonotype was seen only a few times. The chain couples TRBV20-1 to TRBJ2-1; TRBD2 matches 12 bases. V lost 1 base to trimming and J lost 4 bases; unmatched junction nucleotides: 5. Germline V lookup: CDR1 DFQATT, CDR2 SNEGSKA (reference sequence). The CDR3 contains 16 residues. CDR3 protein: CSARVKGLAGYNEQFF. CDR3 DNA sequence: TGCAGTGCTAGAGTTAAAGGACTAGCGGGATACAATGAGCAGTTCTTC.

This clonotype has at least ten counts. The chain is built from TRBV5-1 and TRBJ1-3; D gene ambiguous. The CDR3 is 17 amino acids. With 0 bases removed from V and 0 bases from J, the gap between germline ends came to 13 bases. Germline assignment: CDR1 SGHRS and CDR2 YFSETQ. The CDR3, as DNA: TGCGCCAGCAGCTTGGGGTCGGGTCCCAGCTCTGGAAACACCATATATTTT. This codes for CASSLGSGPSSGNTIYF.

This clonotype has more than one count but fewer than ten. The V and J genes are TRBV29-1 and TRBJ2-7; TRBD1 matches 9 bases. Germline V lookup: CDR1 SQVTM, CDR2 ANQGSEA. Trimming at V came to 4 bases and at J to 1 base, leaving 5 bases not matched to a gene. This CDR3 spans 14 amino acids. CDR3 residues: CSVVNRGLSYEQYF. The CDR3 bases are TGCAGCGTTGTAAACAGGGGGCTGTCCTACGAGCAGTACTTC.

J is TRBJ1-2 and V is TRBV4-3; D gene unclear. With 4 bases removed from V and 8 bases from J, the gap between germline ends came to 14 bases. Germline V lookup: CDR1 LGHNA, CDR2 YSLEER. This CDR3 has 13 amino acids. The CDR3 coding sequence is TGCGCCAGCAGCCCCACACTACTCGGAGGCTACACCTTC. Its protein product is CASSPTLLGGYTF.

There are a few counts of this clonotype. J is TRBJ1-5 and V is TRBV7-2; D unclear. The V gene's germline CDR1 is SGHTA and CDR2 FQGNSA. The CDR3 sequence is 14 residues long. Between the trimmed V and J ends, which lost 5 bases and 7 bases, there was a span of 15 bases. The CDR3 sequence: CASSRPGPRQPQHF. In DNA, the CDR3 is TGTGCCAGCAGCCGACCGGGCCCACGGCAGCCCCAGCATTTT.